These 5 T cell receptor beta chains originate from one sample sequenced in a study of shared clonotypes between healthy human individuals. Only in-frame clones appear in the TCRdb table, and some are missing; sequencing was by immunoSEQ multiplex PCR. The table records about 1.1 million clones, about 80% of them present only once. The specimen was memory CD4+ T cells from PBMCs. Subset of the sample: CD45RA-negative fraction. Every receptor here comes from a man aged 18 to 29 in good health. Some clones in this sample may be carry-over from other donors' samples.

J is TRBJ1-1 and V is TRBV11-2; D perhaps matches TRBD1 (5 bases). Germline V lookup: CDR1 SGHAT, CDR2 FQNNGV. Between the trimmed V and J ends, which lost 3 bases and 2 bases, there was a span of 13 bases. The CDR3 covers 15 residues. CDR3 amino acids: CASSFPLRGNTEAFF. CDR3 sequence (DNA): TGTGCCAGCAGCTTTCCCTTAAGGGGAAACACTGAAGCTTTCTTT.

This clone was seen a handful of times. This rearrangement joins TRBV7-8 to TRBJ1-5; D call uncertain. The CDR3 spans 14 residues. Germline CDR1 reads SGHVS; CDR2 reads FQNEAQ. The V end was cut by 4 bases, the J end by 0 bases, with 7 bases between. The CDR3 bases are TGTGCCAGCAGCTCGGCCATTAGCAATCAGCCCCAGCATTTT. Translation: CASSSAISNQPQHF.

J is TRBJ2-7 and V is TRBV6-5; TRBD1 aligns across 10 bases. Germline CDR1 MNHEY, CDR2 SVGAGI. The V and J ends lost 6 bases and 2 bases, in that order; junction bases with no gene match: 7. CDR3 length: 15 amino acids. The CDR3, as DNA: TGTGCCAGCAGCCAAGGGACAGGGGTCCCCTACGAGCAGTACTTC. Its protein product is CASSQGTGVPYEQYF.

The chain employs TRBV18 and TRBJ2-1; 9 nucleotides match TRBD2. Per the germline V gene, CDR1 is KGHSH and CDR2 is LQKENI. The trim removed 2 bases at V and 6 bases at J, leaving 8 bases unmatched. This CDR3 is built from 16 residues. This CDR3 reads CASSPRGSGGGNEQFF. The DNA of the CDR3 is TGTGCCAGCTCACCAAGGGGTAGCGGGGGAGGCAATGAGCAGTTCTTC.

The rearrangement uses TRBV28 and TRBJ1-5; D might be TRBD1 (5 bases). The V and J ends lost 7 bases and 3 bases respectively, with 10 bases between them. From germline, CDR1 is MDHEN and CDR2 SYDVKM. This CDR3 has 13 residues. The CDR3 coding sequence is TGTGCCAGCAACAGACAGTTCAATCAGCCCCAGCATTTT. It encodes CASNRQFNQPQHF. Full variable domain (rest looked up from reference TRBV28 and TRBJ1-5): DVKVTQSSRYLVKRTGEKVFLECVQDMDHENMFWYRQDPGLGLRLIYFSYDVKMKEKGDIPEGYSVSREKKERFSLILESASTNQTSMYLCASNRQFNQPQHFGDGTRLSIL.